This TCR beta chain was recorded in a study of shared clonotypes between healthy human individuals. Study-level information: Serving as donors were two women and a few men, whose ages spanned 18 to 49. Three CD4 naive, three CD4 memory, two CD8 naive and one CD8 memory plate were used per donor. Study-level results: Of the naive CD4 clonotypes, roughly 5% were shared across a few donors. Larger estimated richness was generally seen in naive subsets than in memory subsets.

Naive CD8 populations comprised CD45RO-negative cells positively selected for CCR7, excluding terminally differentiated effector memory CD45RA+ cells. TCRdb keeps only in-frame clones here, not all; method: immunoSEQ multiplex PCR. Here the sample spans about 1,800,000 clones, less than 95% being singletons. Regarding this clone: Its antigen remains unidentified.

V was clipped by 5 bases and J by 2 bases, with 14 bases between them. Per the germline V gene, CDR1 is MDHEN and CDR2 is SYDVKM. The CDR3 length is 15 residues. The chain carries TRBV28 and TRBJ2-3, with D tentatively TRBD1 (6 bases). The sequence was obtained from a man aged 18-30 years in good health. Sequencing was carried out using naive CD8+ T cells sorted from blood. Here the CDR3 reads CASSIYRENTDTQYF. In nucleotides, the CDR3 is TGTGCCAGCAGTATCTACAGGGAGAACACAGATACGCAGTATTTT.